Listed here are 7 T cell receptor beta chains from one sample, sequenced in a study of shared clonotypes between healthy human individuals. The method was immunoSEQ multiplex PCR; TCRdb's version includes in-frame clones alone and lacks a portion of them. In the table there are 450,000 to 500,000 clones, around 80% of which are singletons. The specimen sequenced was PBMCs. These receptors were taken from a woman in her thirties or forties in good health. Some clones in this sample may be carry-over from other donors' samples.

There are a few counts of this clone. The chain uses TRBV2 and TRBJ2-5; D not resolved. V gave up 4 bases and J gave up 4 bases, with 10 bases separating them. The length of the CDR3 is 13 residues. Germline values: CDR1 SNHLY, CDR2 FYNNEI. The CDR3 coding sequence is TGTGCCAGCAGTGTGACACCTAGAGAGACCCAGTACTTC. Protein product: CASSVTPRETQYF. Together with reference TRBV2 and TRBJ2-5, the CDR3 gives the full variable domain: EPEVTQTPSHQVTQMGQEVILRCVPISNHLYFYWYRQILGQKVEFLVSFYNNEISEKSEIFDDQFSVERPDGSNFTLKIRSTKLEDSAMYFCASSVTPRETQYFGPGTRLLVL.

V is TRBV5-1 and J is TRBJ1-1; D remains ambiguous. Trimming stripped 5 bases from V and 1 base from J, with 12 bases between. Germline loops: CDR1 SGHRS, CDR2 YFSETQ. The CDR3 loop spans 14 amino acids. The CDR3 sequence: CASRLVRQNTEAFF. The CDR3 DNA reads TGCGCCAGCAGGTTAGTACGGCAGAACACTGAAGCTTTCTTT.

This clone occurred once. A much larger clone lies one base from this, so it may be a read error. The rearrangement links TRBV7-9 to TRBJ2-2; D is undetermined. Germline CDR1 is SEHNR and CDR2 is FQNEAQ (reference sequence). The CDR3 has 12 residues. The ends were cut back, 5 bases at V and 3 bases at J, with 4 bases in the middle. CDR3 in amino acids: CASSTHTGELFF. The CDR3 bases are TGTGCCAGCAGCACCCACACCGGGGAGCTGTTTTTT.

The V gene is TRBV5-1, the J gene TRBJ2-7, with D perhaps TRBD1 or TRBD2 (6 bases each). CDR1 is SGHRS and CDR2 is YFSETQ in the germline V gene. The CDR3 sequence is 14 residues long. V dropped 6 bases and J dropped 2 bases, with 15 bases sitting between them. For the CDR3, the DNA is TGCGCCAGCACCCCCGGGGGACAAGCCTACGAGCAGTACTTC. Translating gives CASTPGGQAYEQYF.

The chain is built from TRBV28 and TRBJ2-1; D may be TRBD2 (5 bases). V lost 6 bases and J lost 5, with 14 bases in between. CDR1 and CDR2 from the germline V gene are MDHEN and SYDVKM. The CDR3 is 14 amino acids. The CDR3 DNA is TGTGCCAGCAGACGAGGGCTCAGGAACAATGAGCAGTTCTTC. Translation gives CASRRGLRNNEQFF.

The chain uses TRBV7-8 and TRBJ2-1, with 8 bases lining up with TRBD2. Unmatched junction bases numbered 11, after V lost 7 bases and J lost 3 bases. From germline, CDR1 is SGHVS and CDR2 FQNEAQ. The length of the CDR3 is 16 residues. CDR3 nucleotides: TGTGCCAGCACCCCACCAAGGACTAGCCTCTACAATGAGCAGTTCTTC. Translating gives CASTPPRTSLYNEQFF. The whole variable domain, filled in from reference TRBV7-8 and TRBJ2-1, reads GAGVSQSPRYKVAKRGQDVALRCDPISGHVSLFWYQQALGQGPEFLTYFQNEAQLDKSGLPSDRFFAERPEGSVSTLKIQRTQQEDSAVYLCASTPPRTSLYNEQFFGPGTRLTVL.

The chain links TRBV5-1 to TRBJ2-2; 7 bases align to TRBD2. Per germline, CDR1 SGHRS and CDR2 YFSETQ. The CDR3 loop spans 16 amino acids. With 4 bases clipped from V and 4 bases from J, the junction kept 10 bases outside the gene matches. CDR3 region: CASSGSGNRGTGELFF. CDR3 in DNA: TGCGCCAGCAGCGGAAGCGGGAACCGGGGCACCGGGGAGCTGTTTTTT.